This T cell receptor (beta chain) emerged from a study of monozygotic twins with inflammatory bowel disease. Broader study findings: Varied immunosuppressive treatments among patients may have increased repertoire variability. Other individuals had fewer clonotypes in common with IBD patients than with healthy twins, especially with disease activity. Different T cell subtypes could not be distinguished.

TCRdb reanalyzed the 5' RACE reads, giving one entry per CDR3 protein sequence and no DNA. The sample data list under 350,000 distinct CDR3 sequences. Germline V gene data show CDR1 as LNHDA and CDR2 as SQIVND (reference sequence). CDR3 length: 13 amino acids. Details on this clonotype: Its antigen is not identified.

RNA in its total form was extracted from whole blood, and T cells were not sorted. This receptor was identified in a human donor with ulcerative colitis or Crohn's disease, or a healthy co-twin of an affected twin (not recorded which). What was sequenced was blood. The chain uses TRBV19 and TRBJ2-1; as DNA is missing, the TRBD1 call by TCRdb cannot be tested. CDR3 loop: CASRGQGLTREFF.